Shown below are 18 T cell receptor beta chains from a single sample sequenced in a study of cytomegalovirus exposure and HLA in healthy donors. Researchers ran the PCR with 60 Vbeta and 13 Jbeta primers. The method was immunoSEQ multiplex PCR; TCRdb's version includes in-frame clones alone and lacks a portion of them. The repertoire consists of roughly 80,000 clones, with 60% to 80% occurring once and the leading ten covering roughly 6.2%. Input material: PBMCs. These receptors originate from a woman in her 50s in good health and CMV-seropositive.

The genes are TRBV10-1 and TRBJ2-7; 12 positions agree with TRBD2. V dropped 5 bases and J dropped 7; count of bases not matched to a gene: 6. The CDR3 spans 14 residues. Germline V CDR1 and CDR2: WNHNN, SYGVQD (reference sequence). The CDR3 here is CASSPSGRAKEQYF. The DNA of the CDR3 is TGCGCCAGCAGTCCTAGCGGGAGGGCCAAAGAGCAGTACTTC.

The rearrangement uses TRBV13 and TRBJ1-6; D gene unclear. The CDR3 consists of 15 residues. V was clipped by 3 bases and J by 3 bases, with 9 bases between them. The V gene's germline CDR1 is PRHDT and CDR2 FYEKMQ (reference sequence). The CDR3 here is CASSFGVNYNSPLHF. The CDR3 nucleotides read TGTGCCAGCAGCTTCGGGGTTAACTATAATTCACCCCTCCACTTT.

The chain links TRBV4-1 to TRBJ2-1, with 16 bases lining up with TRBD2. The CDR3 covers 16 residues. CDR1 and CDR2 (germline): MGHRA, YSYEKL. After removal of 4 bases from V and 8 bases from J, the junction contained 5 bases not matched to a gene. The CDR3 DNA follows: TGCGCCAGCAGCCGAGGGACTAGCGGGAGGGCCGATGAGCAGTTCTTC. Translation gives CASSRGTSGRADEQFF.

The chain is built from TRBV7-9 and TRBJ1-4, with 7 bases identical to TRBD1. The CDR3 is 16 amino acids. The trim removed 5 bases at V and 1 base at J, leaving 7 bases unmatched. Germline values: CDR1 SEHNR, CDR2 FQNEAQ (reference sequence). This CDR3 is CASSRRPGGTNEKLFF. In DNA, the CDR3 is TGTGCCAGCAGCCGCCGCCCAGGGGGAACTAATGAAAAACTGTTTTTT.

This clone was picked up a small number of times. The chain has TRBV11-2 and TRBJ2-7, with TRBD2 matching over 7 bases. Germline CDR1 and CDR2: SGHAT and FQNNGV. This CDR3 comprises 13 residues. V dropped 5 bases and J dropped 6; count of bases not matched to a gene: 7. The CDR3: CASSASGTGEQYF. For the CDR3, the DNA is TGTGCCAGCAGCGCAAGCGGGACGGGCGAGCAGTACTTC. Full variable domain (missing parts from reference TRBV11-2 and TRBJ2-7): EAGVAQSPRYKIIEKRQSVAFWCNPISGHATLYWYQQILGQGPKLLIQFQNNGVVDDSQLPKDRFSAERLKGVDSTLKIQPAKLEDSAVYLCASSASGTGEQYFGPGTRLTVT.

CDR3 residues: CASRRGQGHNYGYTF. CDR3 bases: TGCGCCAGCAGAAGGGGACAGGGTCACAACTATGGCTACACCTTC. The chain employs TRBV23-1 and TRBJ1-2, with 9 bases fitting TRBD1. TRBV23-1 is an open reading frame, and its role is uncertain. J was trimmed by 2 bases and V by 6 bases; bases with no gene match: 7. CDR3 length equals 15 residues.

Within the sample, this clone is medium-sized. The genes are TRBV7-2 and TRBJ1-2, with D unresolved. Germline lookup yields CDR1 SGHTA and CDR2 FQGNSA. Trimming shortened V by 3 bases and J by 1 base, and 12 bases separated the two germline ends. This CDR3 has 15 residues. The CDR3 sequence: CASSFGTDFNYGYTF. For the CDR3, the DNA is TGTGCCAGCAGCTTCGGCACGGACTTTAACTATGGCTACACCTTC. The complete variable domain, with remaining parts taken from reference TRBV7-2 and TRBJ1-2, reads GAGVSQSPSNKVTEKGKDVELRCDPISGHTALYWYRQSLGQGLEFLIYFQGNSAPDKSGLPSDRFSAERTGGSVSTLTIQRTQQEDSAVYLCASSFGTDFNYGYTFGSGTRLTVV.

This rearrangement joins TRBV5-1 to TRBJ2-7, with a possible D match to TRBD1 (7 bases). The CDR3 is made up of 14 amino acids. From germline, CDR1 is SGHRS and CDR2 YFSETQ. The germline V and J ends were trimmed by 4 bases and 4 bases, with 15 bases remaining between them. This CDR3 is CASSPQGGGYEQYF. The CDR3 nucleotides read TGCGCCAGCAGCCCGCAGGGGGGCGGGTACGAGCAGTACTTC. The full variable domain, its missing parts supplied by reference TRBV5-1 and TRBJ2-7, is KAGVTQTPRYLIKTRGQQVTLSCSPISGHRSVSWYQQTPGQGLQFLFEYFSETQRNKGNFPGRFSGRQFSNSRSEMNVSTLELGDSALYLCASSPQGGGYEQYFGPGTRLTVT.

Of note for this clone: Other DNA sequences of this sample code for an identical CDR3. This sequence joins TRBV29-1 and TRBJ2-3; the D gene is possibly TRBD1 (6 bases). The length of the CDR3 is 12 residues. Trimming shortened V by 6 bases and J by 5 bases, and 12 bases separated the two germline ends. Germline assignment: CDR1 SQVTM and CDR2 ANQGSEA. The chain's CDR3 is CSVGQGGDTQYF. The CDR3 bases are TGCAGCGTAGGACAAGGGGGAGATACGCAGTATTTT.

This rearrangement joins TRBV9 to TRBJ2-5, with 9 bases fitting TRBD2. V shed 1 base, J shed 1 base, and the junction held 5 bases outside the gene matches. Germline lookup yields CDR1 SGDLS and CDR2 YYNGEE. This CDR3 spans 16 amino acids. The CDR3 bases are TGTGCCAGCAGCGTAAATCCGGGACTAGCCCAAGAGACCCAGTACTTC. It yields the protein CASSVNPGLAQETQYF.

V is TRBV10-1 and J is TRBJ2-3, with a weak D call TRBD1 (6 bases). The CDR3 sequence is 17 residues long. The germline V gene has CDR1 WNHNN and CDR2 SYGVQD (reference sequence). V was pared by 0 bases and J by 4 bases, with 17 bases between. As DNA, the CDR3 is TGCGCCAGCAGTGAGTCCCTCCAGGGGATGAGCCCAGATACGCAGTATTTT. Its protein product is CASSESLQGMSPDTQYF.

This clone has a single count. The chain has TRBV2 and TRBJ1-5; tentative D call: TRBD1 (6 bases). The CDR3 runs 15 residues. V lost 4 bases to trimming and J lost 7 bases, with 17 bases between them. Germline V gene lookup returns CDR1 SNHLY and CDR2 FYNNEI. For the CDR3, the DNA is TGTGCCAGCAGTGCAATTTCGAGGGACAACCAGCCCCAGCATTTT. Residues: CASSAISRDNQPQHF. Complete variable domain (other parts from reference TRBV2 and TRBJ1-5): EPEVTQTPSHQVTQMGQEVILRCVPISNHLYFYWYRQILGQKVEFLVSFYNNEISEKSEIFDDQFSVERPDGSNFTLKIRSTKLEDSAMYFCASSAISRDNQPQHFGDGTRLSIL.

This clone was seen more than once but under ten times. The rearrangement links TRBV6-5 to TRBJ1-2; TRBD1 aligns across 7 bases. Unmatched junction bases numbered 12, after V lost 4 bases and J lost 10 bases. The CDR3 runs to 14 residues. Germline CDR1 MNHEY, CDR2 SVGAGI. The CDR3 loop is CASSSGRQGVTYTF. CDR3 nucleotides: TGTGCCAGCAGTTCAGGTCGACAGGGAGTCACCTACACCTTC.

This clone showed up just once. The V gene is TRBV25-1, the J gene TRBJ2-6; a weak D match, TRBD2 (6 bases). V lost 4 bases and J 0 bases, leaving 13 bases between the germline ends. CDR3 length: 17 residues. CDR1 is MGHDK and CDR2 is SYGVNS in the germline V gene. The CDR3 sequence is CASSVLTGGSGANVLTF. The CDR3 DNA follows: TGTGCCAGCAGTGTACTCACCGGGGGCTCTGGGGCCAACGTCCTGACTTTC. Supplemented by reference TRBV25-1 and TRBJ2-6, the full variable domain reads EADIYQTPRYLVIGTGKKITLECSQTMGHDKMYWYQQDPGMELHLIHYSYGVNSTEKGDLSSESTVSRIRTEHFPLTLESARPSHTSQYLCASSVLTGGSGANVLTFGAGSRLTVL.

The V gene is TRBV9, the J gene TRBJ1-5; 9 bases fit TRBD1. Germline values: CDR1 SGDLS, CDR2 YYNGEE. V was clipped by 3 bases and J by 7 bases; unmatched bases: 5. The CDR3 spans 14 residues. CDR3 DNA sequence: TGTGCCAGCAGCGCGGGACAGGGCTTCCAGCCCCAGCATTTT. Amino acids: CASSAGQGFQPQHF.

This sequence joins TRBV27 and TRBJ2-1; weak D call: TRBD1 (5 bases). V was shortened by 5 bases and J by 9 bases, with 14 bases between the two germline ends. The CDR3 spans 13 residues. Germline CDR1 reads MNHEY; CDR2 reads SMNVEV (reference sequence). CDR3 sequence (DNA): TGTGCCAGCAGTAGGAGACAGCTTAGTGAGCAGTTCTTC. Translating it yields CASSRRQLSEQFF.

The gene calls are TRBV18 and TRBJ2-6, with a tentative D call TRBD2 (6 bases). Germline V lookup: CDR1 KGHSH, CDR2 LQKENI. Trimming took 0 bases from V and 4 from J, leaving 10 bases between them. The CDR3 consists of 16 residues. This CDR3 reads CASSPPGGPGANVLTF. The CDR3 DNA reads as TGTGCCAGCTCACCACCGGGGGGACCAGGGGCCAACGTCCTGACTTTC.

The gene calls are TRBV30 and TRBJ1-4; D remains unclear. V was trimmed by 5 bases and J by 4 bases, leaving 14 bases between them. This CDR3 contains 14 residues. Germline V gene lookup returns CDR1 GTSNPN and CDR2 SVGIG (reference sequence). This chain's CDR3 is CAWGPGSFNEKLFF. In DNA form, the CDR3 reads TGTGCCTGGGGCCCCGGGTCCTTTAATGAAAAACTGTTTTTT.